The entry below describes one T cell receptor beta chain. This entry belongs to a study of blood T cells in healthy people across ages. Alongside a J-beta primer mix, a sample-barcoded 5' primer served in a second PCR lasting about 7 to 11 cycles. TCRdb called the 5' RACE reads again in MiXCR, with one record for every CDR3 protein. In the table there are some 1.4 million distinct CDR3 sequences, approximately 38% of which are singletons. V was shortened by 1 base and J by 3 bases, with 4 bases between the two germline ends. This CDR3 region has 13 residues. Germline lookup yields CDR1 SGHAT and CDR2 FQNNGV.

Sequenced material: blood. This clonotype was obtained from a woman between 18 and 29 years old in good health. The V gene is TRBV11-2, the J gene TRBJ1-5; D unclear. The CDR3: CASSLVYNQPQHF. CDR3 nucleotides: TGTGCCAGCAGCTTAGTCTACAATCAGCCCCAGCATTTT.